This T cell receptor beta chain was sequenced for a study of identical twins. Study conclusions and caveats: Excess sharing between twins was weaker in beta out-of-frame sequences.

Germline V gene sequence: CDR1 MNHNS, CDR2 SASEGT. The V and J ends lost 5 bases and 3 bases, in that order; junction bases with no gene match: 6. This CDR3 is 16 amino acids long. Addition of a universal primer site occurred through template switching, and cDNA carried unique molecular identifiers. TCRdb processed the 5' RACE reads anew with MiXCR; each CDR3 protein has one entry. The table lists about 220,000 distinct CDR3 sequences, around 10% of them singletons. This clonotype was seen a handful of times. The antigen is undetermined. Sequenced material: memory (CD45RO+) T cells sorted from blood. This TCR was sampled from a woman aged 18-29 years in good health. The chain links TRBV6-1 to TRBJ2-1, with 11 bases lining up with TRBD2. The CDR3 coding sequence is TGTGCCAGCAGTAGATCCGGGACTAGCGGCTACAATGAGCAGTTCTTC. Translated, it gives CASSRSGTSGYNEQFF.